One and the same sample provided the 30 T cell receptor beta chains below, sequenced in a study of high-grade serous ovarian cancer treatment subgroups. Tumor samples were obtained before definitive surgery or chemotherapy. The assay was immunoSEQ multiplex PCR, and TCRdb's table has in-frame clones only and misses some. The sample has roughly 9,800 clones; 68% are singletons. Sequencing was done on a sample of tumor tissue. The receptor source for this set is a human donor with high-grade serous ovarian cancer.

V and J are TRBV7-6 and TRBJ2-7; tentative D call: TRBD2 (6 bases). V lost 5 bases and J lost 3, with 14 bases in between. CDR1 and CDR2 from the germline V gene are SGHVS and FNYEAQ. The CDR3 is 14 residues long. As DNA, the CDR3 is TGTGCCAGCAGCCAACGAGCGGACTACTACGAGCAGTACTTC. It codes for CASSQRADYYEQYF.

The genes are TRBV18 and TRBJ2-1, with TRBD1 as a possible D gene (5 bases). CDR3 length: 16 amino acids. Trimming cost V 2 bases and J 6 bases, with 17 bases left between them. Germline V lookup: CDR1 KGHSH, CDR2 LQKENI. This CDR3 is CASSPRQSMASNEQFF. Written as DNA, the CDR3 is TGTGCCAGCTCACCAAGACAGTCGATGGCGAGCAATGAGCAGTTCTTC.

The gene calls are TRBV6-6 and TRBJ2-7; TRBD2 matches 11 bases. The V and J ends lost 4 bases and 5 bases, in that order; junction bases with no gene match: 7. This CDR3 spans 15 amino acids. Germline-derived CDR1 and CDR2 are MNHNY and SVGAGI (reference sequence). The CDR3 coding sequence is TGTGCCAGCAGTTTCCCTAGCGGGAGGTTCCACGAGCAGTACTTC. Translation: CASSFPSGRFHEQYF.

This clone was seen a handful of times. The chain links TRBV10-1 to TRBJ1-4; maybe TRBD1 (5 bases). Germline V gene lookup returns CDR1 WNHNN and CDR2 SYGVQD (reference sequence). V was trimmed by 9 bases and J by 7 bases, leaving 9 bases between them. This CDR3 contains 11 residues. CDR3 protein: CARQGCEKLFF. The CDR3 nucleotides are TGCGCCAGGCAGGGTTGTGAAAAACTGTTTTTT.

This chain connects TRBV28 to TRBJ2-1; D possibly corresponds to TRBD2 (6 bases). The V gene lost 8 bases and the J gene lost 1 base, with 12 bases spanning the gap. Germline loops: CDR1 MDHEN, CDR2 SYDVKM. The CDR3 extends over 14 amino acids. The CDR3 loop reads CASGVLASYNEQFF. CDR3 DNA sequence: TGTGCCAGCGGTGTACTAGCATCCTACAATGAGCAGTTCTTC.

V and J are TRBV19 and TRBJ1-1, with TRBD1 as a possible D gene (6 bases). Germline loops: CDR1 LNHDA, CDR2 SQIVND (reference sequence). The CDR3 is made up of 14 amino acids. The V gene lost 3 bases and the J gene lost 3 bases, with 11 bases spanning the gap. The CDR3 loop is CASSISGADTEAFF. Written as DNA, the CDR3 is TGTGCCAGTAGTATCTCAGGGGCGGACACTGAAGCTTTCTTT.

This clone has only a few counts. The rearrangement joins TRBV28 to TRBJ2-7; D is unclear. This CDR3 spans 12 amino acids. Trimming took 5 bases from V and 2 from J, leaving 7 bases between them. Germline CDR1 is MDHEN and CDR2 is SYDVKM. The CDR3 sequence is CASSVGPYEQYF. The CDR3 DNA reads as TGTGCCAGCAGTGTGGGCCCCTACGAGCAGTACTTC.

The chain joins TRBV7-2 to TRBJ1-1, with D possibly matching TRBD1 (5 bases). The CDR3 is 14 amino acids. V was cut by 5 bases and J by 7 bases, with 17 bases left in between. From germline, CDR1 is SGHTA and CDR2 FQGNSA. CDR3: CASSPTGGGDEAFF. The CDR3 nucleotides are TGTGCCAGCAGCCCCACCGGGGGAGGGGATGAAGCTTTCTTT.

The chain uses TRBV7-3 and TRBJ2-1, with D unclear. V was pared by 2 bases and J by 10 bases, with 12 bases between. Germline CDR1 reads SGHTA; CDR2 reads FQGTGA. This CDR3 region has 13 residues. The CDR3 loop is CASSLESGNEQFF. For the CDR3, the DNA is TGTGCCAGCAGCTTAGAGTCCGGTAACGAGCAGTTCTTC. Together with reference TRBV7-3 and TRBJ2-1, the CDR3 gives the full variable domain: GAGVSQTPSNKVTEKGKYVELRCDPISGHTALYWYRQSLGQGPEFLIYFQGTGAADDSGLPNDRFFAVRPEGSVSTLKIQRTERGDSAVYLCASSLESGNEQFFGPGTRLTVL.

The chain is built from TRBV7-2 and TRBJ1-6; D might be TRBD1 (5 bases). Trimming took 2 bases from V and 9 from J, leaving 14 bases between them. CDR3 length equals 15 residues. Looked up from germline, CDR1 is SGHTA and CDR2 is FQGNSA. The CDR3 protein is CASSLLGDKGSPLHF. CDR3 nucleotides: TGTGCCAGCAGCTTACTAGGGGATAAAGGTTCACCCCTCCACTTT.

In its sample, this clone was seen once. The gene calls are TRBV6-6 and TRBJ2-1; D is uncertain. V dropped 6 bases and J dropped 2 bases, with 11 bases sitting between them. In germline, CDR1 is MNHNY, CDR2 SVGAGI (reference sequence). CDR3 length equals 14 residues. The CDR3 DNA sequence: TGTGCCAGCAGCACGGACCCCACCTACAATGAGCAGTTCTTC. Protein product: CASSTDPTYNEQFF.

CDR3 bases: TGTGCCAGCAGCCAAGATCTCGTGGCTAGCGGAGGGGGGGAGCAGTTCTTC. Translation gives CASSQDLVASGGGEQFF. V and J are TRBV4-2 and TRBJ2-1, with D possibly being TRBD2 (7 bases). CDR1 LGHNA and CDR2 YNFKEQ come from the germline V gene. This CDR3 comprises 17 residues. Trimming took 0 bases from V and 10 from J, leaving 22 bases between them.

In this sample, this clone turned up a few times. The chain links TRBV28 to TRBJ1-2, with D perhaps TRBD1 (5 bases). V was clipped by 5 bases and J by 2 bases, with 6 bases between them. The CDR3 is 12 residues long. CDR1 MDHEN and CDR2 SYDVKM come from the germline V gene. Here the CDR3 reads CASSEGNYGYTF. For the CDR3, the DNA is TGTGCCAGCAGTGAGGGGAACTATGGCTACACCTTC.

This chain joins TRBV6-6 and TRBJ2-7; D tentatively fits TRBD1 or TRBD2 (5 bases each). Trimming removed 1 base at V and 6 bases at J, with 10 bases between. In germline, CDR1 is MNHNY, CDR2 SVGAGI (reference sequence). There are 13 residues in the CDR3. CDR3 nucleotides: TGTGCCAGCAGTTACTTCGGGGCTGGCGAGCAGTACTTC. Translation: CASSYFGAGEQYF.

V is TRBV11-2 and J is TRBJ1-3; no reliable D call. V was trimmed by 1 base and J by 4 bases, leaving 8 bases between them. The germline CDR1 and CDR2 sequences are SGHAT and FQNNGV. The CDR3 has 14 residues. The CDR3 nucleotides are TGTGCCAGCAGCTTAGGATTTCAAGGAAACACCATATATTTT. Translation gives CASSLGFQGNTIYF. Filled out from reference TRBV11-2 and TRBJ1-3, the complete variable domain reads EAGVAQSPRYKIIEKRQSVAFWCNPISGHATLYWYQQILGQGPKLLIQFQNNGVVDDSQLPKDRFSAERLKGVDSTLKIQPAKLEDSAVYLCASSLGFQGNTIYFGEGSWLTVV.

This clone has just one count. The gene calls are TRBV7-3 and TRBJ2-5; no clear D gene. The CDR3 is 13 residues long. Germline CDR1 and CDR2: SGHTA and FQGTGA. The ends were cut back, 5 bases at V and 6 bases at J, with 13 bases in the middle. Here the CDR3 reads CASSENSLKTQYF. CDR3 DNA: TGTGCCAGCAGCGAAAACTCGCTTAAGACCCAGTACTTC.

In this sample, this clone turned up a few times. The junction departs from germline at one end; a sequencing error may be responsible. This sequence joins TRBV11-3 and TRBJ2-7, with D perhaps matching TRBD1 (6 bases). Per the germline V gene, CDR1 is SGHNT and CDR2 is YENEEA. CDR3 length: 12 residues. The chain's CDR3 is CASRPRSPDRRF. The CDR3 region has the DNA TGTGCCAGCAGGCCTAGGTCCCCCGACAGGAGATTC.

In its sample, this clone was seen a few times. The CDR3 region has the DNA TGTGCCAGCAGCGTAGCTTTTGGAGATACGCAGTATTTT. Translation: CASSVAFGDTQYF. The chain couples TRBV9 to TRBJ2-3; no clear D gene. The CDR3 runs to 13 residues. Trimming pared 0 bases from V and 5 bases from J, leaving 7 bases between. CDR1 SGDLS and CDR2 YYNGEE come from the germline V gene.

Only a few counts were recorded for this clone. The V gene is TRBV6-4, the J gene TRBJ2-1; tentatively, D is TRBD2 (7 bases). CDR1 and CDR2 (germline): MRHNA, SNTAGT. This CDR3 region has 15 residues. V lost 4 bases and J 5 bases, leaving 15 bases between the germline ends. The CDR3 spells CASSAEGGGNNEQFF. The CDR3 coding sequence is TGTGCCAGCAGTGCCGAGGGAGGGGGGAACAATGAGCAGTTCTTC.

The chain is built from TRBV7-2 and TRBJ2-7, with D uncertain. The CDR3 sequence is 12 residues long. Germline values: CDR1 SGHTA, CDR2 FQGNSA. V was trimmed by 5 bases and J by 2 bases, leaving 7 bases between them. This CDR3 reads CASSPSAYEQYF. The CDR3 coding sequence is TGTGCCAGCAGCCCCAGTGCCTACGAGCAGTACTTC.

This sequence joins TRBV7-3 and TRBJ2-1; 10 bases are a match to TRBD2. Trimming cost V 3 bases and J 7 bases; bases outside gene matches: 9. Germline CDR1 and CDR2: SGHTA and FQGTGA. The CDR3 runs to 16 residues. The CDR3: CASSLGTSANWNEQFF. CDR3 DNA: TGTGCCAGCAGCTTGGGGACTAGCGCCAATTGGAATGAGCAGTTCTTC.

The chain joins TRBV5-5 to TRBJ1-5; 10 bases map to TRBD1. V gave up 3 bases and J gave up 6 bases; unmatched junction bases: 3. The CDR3 spans 14 residues. Per germline, CDR1 SGHKS and CDR2 YYEKEE (reference sequence). CDR3 DNA: TGTGCCAGCAGCTCGACAGGGGGCGGTCAGCCCCAGCATTTT. Protein sequence: CASSSTGGGQPQHF.

This chain connects TRBV19 to TRBJ1-3; D call uncertain. The ends were cut back, 7 bases at V and 0 bases at J, with 7 bases in the middle. The CDR3 totals 13 residues. In germline, CDR1 is LNHDA, CDR2 SQIVND (reference sequence). The CDR3 DNA reads as TGTGCCAGTACCCACCTCTCTGGAAACACCATATATTTT. This codes for CASTHLSGNTIYF. The full variable domain, completed using reference TRBV19 and TRBJ1-3, is DGGITQSPKYLFRKEGQNVTLSCEQNLNHDAMYWYRQDPGQGLRLIYYSQIVNDFQKGDIAEGYSVSREKKESFPLTVTSAQKNPTAFYLCASTHLSGNTIYFGEGSWLTVV.

This clone was found a few times. J is TRBJ2-1 and V is TRBV19; TRBD2 matches 9 bases. V lost 1 base and J lost 0; bases outside the gene matches: 4. CDR1 and CDR2 (germline): LNHDA, SQIVND (reference sequence). CDR3 length equals 17 residues. CDR3 in amino acids: CASSIAAGGSSYNEQFF. The CDR3, as DNA: TGTGCCAGTAGTATAGCGGCGGGAGGGAGCTCCTACAATGAGCAGTTCTTC. Looking up the rest from reference TRBV19 and TRBJ2-1 gives the full variable domain: DGGITQSPKYLFRKEGQNVTLSCEQNLNHDAMYWYRQDPGQGLRLIYYSQIVNDFQKGDIAEGYSVSREKKESFPLTVTSAQKNPTAFYLCASSIAAGGSSYNEQFFGPGTRLTVL.

The gene calls are TRBV7-9 and TRBJ1-2; maybe TRBD1 (5 bases). Trimming removed 8 bases from V and 8 bases from J, with 9 bases in between. Germline values: CDR1 SEHNR, CDR2 FQNEAQ (reference sequence). This CDR3 contains 10 residues. CDR3 protein: CASWDSGYTF. For the CDR3, the DNA is TGTGCCAGCTGGGACTCCGGCTACACCTTC.

The chain has TRBV25-1 and TRBJ2-1; perhaps TRBD2 as D (7 bases). The length of the CDR3 is 17 residues. Germline V gene lookup returns CDR1 MGHDK and CDR2 SYGVNS. The V gene lost 1 base and the J gene lost 0 bases, with 13 bases spanning the gap. The CDR3 DNA reads TGTGCCAGCAGTGAATTTGGACTAGGGGGCTCCTACAATGAGCAGTTCTTC. It yields the protein CASSEFGLGGSYNEQFF.

The V gene is TRBV28, the J gene TRBJ1-2, with 9 bases matching TRBD1. This CDR3 contains 16 residues. Germline V gene data show CDR1 as MDHEN and CDR2 as SYDVKM. J lost 10 bases, V lost 3 bases, and 15 bases had no gene match. CDR3 sequence (DNA): TGTGCCAGCAGTTTCGGAACCCCGGGACAGGGAGGGAACTACACCTTC. This sequence encodes CASSFGTPGQGGNYTF.

The J gene is TRBJ2-7, the V gene TRBV10-3; D is possibly TRBD1 (5 bases). The CDR3 consists of 13 residues. CDR1 is ENHRY, CDR2 SYGVKD, per germline. V lost 6 bases and J lost 4, with 13 bases in between. CDR3 DNA: TGTGCCATCAGCCCCAGGGAAGATTACGAGCAGTACTTC. It is translated as CAISPREDYEQYF.

The chain has TRBV6-5 and TRBJ2-1, with TRBD1 matching 10 bases. Germline loops: CDR1 MNHEY, CDR2 SVGAGI. The CDR3 covers 15 residues. Germline trimming cut 6 bases from V and 4 bases from J; bases unmatched to any gene: 6. DNA of the CDR3: TGTGCCAGCAGCCTCCGGGACAGGGGATACAATGAGCAGTTCTTC. Its translation: CASSLRDRGYNEQFF.

The chain couples TRBV5-4 to TRBJ2-6, with D maybe TRBD2 (7 bases). Germline lookup yields CDR1 SGHNT and CDR2 YYREEE (reference sequence). With 4 bases removed from V and 1 base from J, the gap between germline ends came to 21 bases. The CDR3 has 19 residues. Here the CDR3 reads CASSLWGGLIRSGANVLTF. DNA for the CDR3: TGTGCCAGCAGCCTATGGGGGGGGCTCATTCGTTCTGGGGCCAACGTCCTGACTTTC.